The source of this T cell receptor beta chain is a study of OX40 agonist ivuxolimab in advanced cancers. Trimming left V 5 bases short and J 4 bases short, with 11 bases between. Germline V gives CDR1 SGHTA, CDR2 FQGNSA. The CDR3 consists of 13 residues. TCRdb's copy holds only in-frame clones and misses some; the assay was immunoSEQ multiplex PCR. The data hold some 130,000 clones, with under 95% observed a single time. Here the sequenced sample was CD4+ or CD8+ T cells sorted from blood, taken in a trial of the OX40 agonist ivuxolimab. This receptor was taken from an adult with an advanced solid tumor such as melanoma, head and neck, liver or kidney cancer. The gene calls are TRBV7-2 and TRBJ1-1; a weak D match, TRBD1 (5 bases). The chain's CDR3 is CASSLSGSTEAFF. CDR3 nucleotides: TGTGCCAGCAGCCTATCAGGGTCCACTGAAGCTTTCTTT. The full variable domain, its missing parts supplied by reference TRBV7-2 and TRBJ1-1, is GAGVSQSPSNKVTEKGKDVELRCDPISGHTALYWYRQSLGQGLEFLIYFQGNSAPDKSGLPSDRFSAERTGGSVSTLTIQRTQQEDSAVYLCASSLSGSTEAFFGQGTRLTVV.